This T cell receptor beta chain was identified during a study of CD8 T cells in ankylosing spondylitis. Study-wide findings and caveats: Disease-linked clones proved CD8+ and comparatively uncommon in peripheral blood.

Remarks on this clonotype: Antigen: not known.

Quantitative 5'-RACE was performed with molecular barcodes, and it yielded the TCR beta libraries. Via MiXCR, TCRdb re-called the 5' RACE reads, giving one row per CDR3 protein. In the table there are 100,000 to 150,000 distinct CDR3 sequences, approximately 10% of which are singletons. The CDR3 runs 13 residues. Germline lookup yields CDR1 SGHAT and CDR2 FQNNGV. With 5 bases removed from V and 5 bases from J, the gap between germline ends came to 9 bases. This receptor was obtained from a female donor with ankylosing spondylitis or in good health (not recorded which). The V and J genes are TRBV11-2 and TRBJ2-2; D may be TRBD1 (5 bases). Sequenced material: blood, either unsorted or a sorted T cell fraction (not recorded which). The CDR3 coding sequence is TGTGCCAGCAGCAAGACAGCGACCGGGGAGCTGTTTTTT. Its translation: CASSKTATGELFF.